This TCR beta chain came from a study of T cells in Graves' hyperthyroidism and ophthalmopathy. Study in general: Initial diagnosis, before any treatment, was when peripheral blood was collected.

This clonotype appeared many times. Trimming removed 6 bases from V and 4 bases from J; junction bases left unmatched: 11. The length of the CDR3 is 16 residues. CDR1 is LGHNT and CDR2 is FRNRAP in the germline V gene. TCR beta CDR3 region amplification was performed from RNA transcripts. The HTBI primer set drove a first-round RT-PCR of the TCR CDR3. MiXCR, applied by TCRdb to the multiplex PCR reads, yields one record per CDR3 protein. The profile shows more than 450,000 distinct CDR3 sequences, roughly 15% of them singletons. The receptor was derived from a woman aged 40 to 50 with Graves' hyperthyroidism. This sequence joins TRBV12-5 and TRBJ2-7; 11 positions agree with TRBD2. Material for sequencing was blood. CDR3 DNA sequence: TGTGCTAGTGGCCTTGATACTAGCGGGAGTTGGTACGAGCAGTACTTC. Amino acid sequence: CASGLDTSGSWYEQYF.